This entry lists 10 T cell receptor beta chains sequenced from one sample in a study of T cell changes during pregnancy in multiple sclerosis (dated by TCRdb to between 2017 and 2020). The library was generated by the immunoSEQ multiplex PCR assay. TCRdb retrieved this table from immuneACCESS and kept in-frame rearrangements only. Not all clones are present; in checked studies, unresolved V genes account for under half, and no reason is known for the remainder. The sample data list roughly 110,000 clones, and 85% to 95% of these were observed just once. Just under 0.8% of the sample is held by the ten biggest clonotypes. This sample comprised peripheral blood, obtained in the third trimester of pregnancy. The receptors were sampled from a female donor in good health, enrolled as a control in a pregnancy study.

V gene TRBV2 combines with J gene TRBJ1-3, with D maybe TRBD1 (6 bases). Germline lookup yields CDR1 SNHLY and CDR2 FYNNEI. Deletions cut 1 base from V and 0 bases from J, with 10 bases between. This CDR3 contains 16 residues. CDR3 in DNA: TGTGCCAGCAGTGAAGGGACAGCCAACTCTGGAAACACCATATATTTT. It specifies CASSEGTANSGNTIYF.

The chain joins TRBV30 to TRBJ2-1; 8 bases line up with TRBD1. V was clipped by 4 bases and J by 2 bases; unmatched bases: 7. This CDR3 has 15 residues. The germline gives CDR1 GTSNPN, CDR2 SVGIG (reference sequence). DNA of the CDR3: TGTGCCTGGATCATCGGACAGGGTCCCTACAATGAGCAGTTCTTC. It specifies CAWIIGQGPYNEQFF.

This chain uses TRBV14 with TRBJ2-7, with D uncertain. Trimming took 4 bases from V and 2 from J, leaving 15 bases between them. The length of the CDR3 is 15 residues. CDR1 is SGHDN and CDR2 is FVKESK in the germline V gene. This CDR3 is CASSPSLTTTYEQYF. The DNA for the CDR3 is TGTGCCAGCAGCCCCTCCCTAACTACTACCTACGAGCAGTACTTC.

V and J are TRBV4-3 and TRBJ2-2; maybe TRBD1 (6 bases). The CDR3 totals 17 residues. CDR1 is LGHNA, CDR2 YSLEER, per germline. Trimming shortened V by 0 bases and J by 2 bases, and 13 bases separated the two germline ends. This chain's CDR3 is CASSQEDTGHNTGELFF. The CDR3 nucleotides are TGCGCCAGCAGCCAAGAAGACACAGGGCATAACACCGGGGAGCTGTTTTTT.

The rearrangement links TRBV10-3 to TRBJ1-6; D gene uncertain. Germline assignment: CDR1 ENHRY and CDR2 SYGVKD. The length of the CDR3 is 14 residues. Trimming removed 4 bases at V and 5 bases at J, with 9 bases between. The CDR3 DNA reads as TGTGCCATCAGTGCCGAGGGCAATAATTCACCCCTCCACTTT. Amino acid sequence: CAISAEGNNSPLHF.

The V and J genes are TRBV5-1 and TRBJ1-2; the D gene is possibly TRBD1 (5 bases). CDR1 and CDR2 (germline): SGHRS, YFSETQ. V was trimmed by 0 bases and J by 7 bases, leaving 10 bases between them. The CDR3 runs 13 residues. The CDR3 region is CASSLGQNGGYTF. The CDR3 coding sequence is TGCGCCAGCAGCTTGGGACAGAATGGTGGCTACACCTTC.

This clone was counted a single time. The chain uses TRBV6-5 and TRBJ2-2, with D maybe TRBD1 (5 bases). Looked up from germline, CDR1 is MNHEY and CDR2 is SVGAGI. Trimming stripped 7 bases from V and 0 bases from J, with 9 bases between. This CDR3 contains 14 residues. The CDR3 DNA reads TGTGCCAGCAAAGGACAACCGAACACCGGGGAGCTGTTTTTT. Encoded protein: CASKGQPNTGELFF.

The chain combines TRBV7-2 with TRBJ2-7; TRBD2 agrees at 12 bases. CDR1 SGHTA and CDR2 FQGNSA come from the germline V gene. CDR3 size: 19 residues. Trimming cost V 1 base and J 0 bases; bases outside gene matches: 10. This CDR3 reads CASSLGLAGGPLPSYEQYF. CDR3 nucleotides: TGTGCCAGCAGCTTAGGGCTAGCGGGGGGGCCGCTACCCTCCTACGAGCAGTACTTC.

A single count supports this clone. The rearrangement uses TRBV13 and TRBJ2-5, with 14 bases matching TRBD2. V was pared by 5 bases and J by 5 bases, with 7 bases of the junction left unmatched. The CDR3 runs to 16 residues. Per the germline V gene, CDR1 is PRHDT and CDR2 is FYEKMQ (reference sequence). CDR3 in DNA: TGTGCCAGCAGCCGCCGACTAGCGGGGGGGGAGGAGACCCAGTACTTC. Its translation: CASSRRLAGGEETQYF.

The V call is TRBV25-1, the J call TRBJ1-5; 7 nucleotides line up with TRBD1. The CDR3 consists of 16 residues. The V and J ends lost 10 bases and 4 bases, in that order; junction bases with no gene match: 16. The germline CDR1 and CDR2 sequences are MGHDK and SYGVNS. CDR3 nucleotide sequence: TGTGCCACACTAATCGGGACAGATCAAAAGAATCAGCCCCAGCATTTT. This codes for CATLIGTDQKNQPQHF. The variable domain in full, with the rest retrieved from reference TRBV25-1 and TRBJ1-5, is EADIYQTPRYLVIGTGKKITLECSQTMGHDKMYWYQQDPGMELHLIHYSYGVNSTEKGDLSSESTVSRIRTEHFPLTLESARPSHTSQYLCATLIGTDQKNQPQHFGDGTRLSIL.